The 4 T cell receptor beta chains in this list originate from one sample, sequenced in a study of graft-versus-host responses after intestinal transplantation. The protocol was immunoSEQ multiplex PCR, while the TCRdb copy is restricted to in-frame clones and leaves out a portion. The sample holds 65,000 to 85,000 clones, 87% seen once. Which antigens these TCRs recognize remains unknown. This specimen consisted of unstimulated CD8+ T cells sorted from spleen or lymph node cells, obtained before transplant. The receptors stem from a human donor who was the organ donor for an intestinal transplant.

The chain is built from TRBV6-6 and TRBJ2-1, with D unclear. The CDR3 is made up of 14 amino acids. Trimming left V 3 bases short and J 2 bases short, with 8 bases between. Looked up from germline, CDR1 is MNHNY and CDR2 is SVGAGI (reference sequence). CDR3 in DNA: TGTGCCAGCAGTTATAGAGCTGCCTACAATGAGCAGTTCTTC. Protein: CASSYRAAYNEQFF.

V is TRBV5-1 and J is TRBJ1-1; D remains unclear. CDR3 length: 13 residues. Germline CDR1 and CDR2: SGHRS and YFSETQ. V gave up 2 bases and J gave up 1 base, with 6 bases separating them. The DNA of the CDR3 is TGCGCCAGCAGCTTAACAGAGAACACTGAAGCTTTCTTT. Translating gives CASSLTENTEAFF.

This clone has more than one count but fewer than ten. The chain has TRBV9 and TRBJ1-1, with TRBD1 matching over 7 bases. V lost 6 bases to trimming and J lost 8 bases; unmatched junction nucleotides: 7. The CDR3 runs 12 residues. Germline V lookup: CDR1 SGDLS, CDR2 YYNGEE. The CDR3 reads CASTGPTGEAFF. CDR3 coding DNA: TGTGCCAGCACCGGACCGACAGGGGAAGCTTTCTTT.

This sequence joins TRBV25-1 and TRBJ2-5; D remains ambiguous. Trimming shortened V by 2 bases and J by 1 base, and 14 bases separated the two germline ends. The germline V gene encodes CDR1 MGHDK and CDR2 SYGVNS. This CDR3 region has 16 residues. CDR3 region: CASSEHSRRIQETQYF. In DNA, the CDR3 is TGTGCCAGCAGTGAACATAGTCGTAGGATCCAAGAGACCCAGTACTTC.